These 18 T cell receptor beta chains share one sample of origin, sequenced in a study of T-cell memory formation after mild COVID-19. One entry per CDR3 protein, called by TCRdb with MiXCR from the 5' RACE reads. This sample has roughly 150,000 distinct CDR3 sequences; roughly 15% occur once, and the top ten carry around 14%. The sequenced material came from PBMCs or a T cell subset sorted from them (not recorded which). Receptor source: an adult woman who had mild COVID-19 (a few samples of this study predate the infection). Cell type and time point are not known.

This clonotype appeared a few times. The rearrangement links TRBV24-1 to TRBJ2-2, with a possible D match to TRBD1 (6 bases). This CDR3 comprises 15 residues. The V gene's germline CDR1 is KGHDR and CDR2 SFDVKD. V lost 3 bases and J lost 4, with 11 bases in between. DNA of the CDR3: TGTGCCACCAGTGATACTGGACAGTCCACCGGGGAGCTGTTTTTT. Its protein product is CATSDTGQSTGELFF.

This chain links TRBV5-4 with TRBJ1-1; D gene unclear. Looked up from germline, CDR1 is SGHNT and CDR2 is YYREEE (reference sequence). The CDR3 consists of 13 residues. V lost 3 bases to trimming and J lost 1 base, with 7 bases between them. This chain's CDR3 is CASSSDGNTEAFF. The CDR3 region has the DNA TGTGCCAGCAGCTCGGACGGGAACACTGAAGCTTTCTTT.

The gene calls are TRBV20-1 and TRBJ2-7; D may match TRBD1 or TRBD2 (6 bases each). The CDR3 has 12 residues. Between the trimmed V and J ends, which lost 4 bases and 5 bases, there was a span of 12 bases. CDR1 and CDR2 from the germline V gene are DFQATT and SNEGSKA (reference sequence). This chain's CDR3 is CSATGGWNEQYF. As DNA, the CDR3 is TGCAGTGCTACCGGGGGCTGGAACGAGCAGTACTTC.

The sample holds a few counts of this clonotype. This rearrangement joins TRBV19 to TRBJ2-2; D possibly corresponds to TRBD2 (6 bases). Trimming removed 3 bases from V and 2 bases from J, with 16 bases in between. The CDR3 extends over 17 amino acids. Looked up from germline, CDR1 is LNHDA and CDR2 is SQIVND (reference sequence). In nucleotides, the CDR3 is TGTGCCAGTAGTATTTTTTTAGCGGTCCCAAACACCGGGGAGCTGTTTTTT. It translates to CASSIFLAVPNTGELFF.

This clonotype was observed a few times. The V and J genes are TRBV5-4 and TRBJ2-5, with D perhaps given as TRBD1 or TRBD2 (5 bases each). Between the trimmed V and J ends, which lost 7 bases and 3 bases, there was a span of 16 bases. The CDR3 contains 14 residues. Germline V gene data show CDR1 as SGHNT and CDR2 as YYREEE (reference sequence). CDR3 DNA: TGTGCCAGCGGGTTTATTGGGGGAGAAGAGACCCAGTACTTC. Protein: CASGFIGGEETQYF.

V gene TRBV10-3 combines with J gene TRBJ2-1; 7 positions match TRBD2. The CDR3 totals 16 residues. V was clipped by 4 bases and J by 1 base; unmatched bases: 7. In germline, CDR1 is ENHRY, CDR2 SYGVKD. CDR3 sequence: CAISVEAGASYNEQFF. In DNA, the CDR3 is TGTGCCATCAGTGTGGAGGCGGGAGCTTCCTACAATGAGCAGTTCTTC.

This clonotype was observed a handful of times. V and J are TRBV6-5 and TRBJ1-1, with D perhaps matching TRBD1 (6 bases). The V end lost 6 bases, the J end lost 3 bases, and 14 bases lay between the germline ends. CDR1 and CDR2 (germline): MNHEY, SVGAGI. This CDR3 contains 14 residues. The CDR3 reads CASRLQGRYTEAFF. The CDR3 coding sequence is TGTGCCAGCAGACTACAGGGTCGGTACACTGAAGCTTTCTTT.

V gene TRBV6-2 or TRBV6-3 combines with J gene TRBJ2-3; the D gene is possibly TRBD1 (6 bases). Germline values: CDR1 MNHEY, CDR2 SVGEGT. V shed 2 bases and J shed 11 bases, with 8 bases lying between them. The CDR3 sequence is 11 residues long. The CDR3 DNA reads TGTGCCAGCAGTTACGGGGGCAGGCAGTATTTT. This encodes CASSYGGRQYF.

This clonotype was seen more than once but under ten times. The chain is built from TRBV10-2 and TRBJ2-3, with D perhaps TRBD2 (6 bases). The CDR3 has 14 residues. Germline V lookup: CDR1 WSHSY, CDR2 SAAADI. The ends were cut back, 10 bases at V and 6 bases at J, with 20 bases in the middle. The CDR3 loop reads CATRGGAAGDTQYF. CDR3 nucleotides: TGCGCCACCCGTGGCGGGGCCGCGGGGGATACGCAGTATTTT.

The chain is built from TRBV4-2 and TRBJ2-2; D is unresolved. Germline loops: CDR1 LGHNA, CDR2 YNFKEQ. The CDR3 runs 13 residues. V was pared by 4 bases and J by 7 bases, with 10 bases between. As DNA, the CDR3 is TGTGCCAGCAGCCCCAGCCTCGACGGGGAGCTGTTTTTT. Its protein is CASSPSLDGELFF.

This sequence joins TRBV7-9 and TRBJ2-1; the match to TRBD1 covers 9 bases. The CDR3 has 15 amino acids. From germline, CDR1 is SEHNR and CDR2 FQNEAQ (reference sequence). The V gene end was trimmed by 5 bases and the J gene end by 7 bases; junction bases not matched to a gene: 9. CDR3 bases: TGTGCCAGCAGCCCAACAGGGGGCTCCGGGAATGAGCAGTTCTTC. Its translation: CASSPTGGSGNEQFF.

The sample holds a few counts of this clonotype. V usage is TRBV20-1 and J usage is TRBJ1-1; D ambiguous. CDR3 length equals 11 residues. Trimming stripped 6 bases from V and 5 bases from J, with 10 bases between. From germline, CDR1 is DFQATT and CDR2 SNEGSKA (reference sequence). Here the CDR3 reads CSADLETEAFF. CDR3 bases: TGCAGTGCCGACTTGGAGACTGAAGCTTTCTTT.

This clonotype has a count of ten or more. The chain links TRBV25-1 to TRBJ2-1, with 8 bases lining up with TRBD2. V trimming: 5 bases; J trimming: 4 bases; junction bases outside the gene matches: 4. This CDR3 spans 14 amino acids. From germline, CDR1 is MGHDK and CDR2 SYGVNS. CDR3 nucleotide sequence: TGTGCCAGCAGTAGGACGGGAGGGTACAATGAGCAGTTCTTC. This codes for CASSRTGGYNEQFF.

The chain combines TRBV7-2 with TRBJ2-1; 10 nucleotides align to TRBD2. Unmatched junction bases numbered 9, after V lost 4 bases and J lost 3 bases. CDR1 is SGHTA, CDR2 FQGNSA, per germline. This CDR3 spans 17 amino acids. This CDR3 is CASSSEGLAADYNEQFF. CDR3 nucleotides: TGTGCCAGCAGCTCCGAAGGACTAGCGGCTGACTACAATGAGCAGTTCTTC.

The chain couples TRBV4-1 to TRBJ2-7; TRBD2 matches at 9 bases. Germline trimming cut 8 bases from V and 7 bases from J; bases unmatched to any gene: 12. Per germline, CDR1 MGHRA and CDR2 YSYEKL. CDR3 size: 14 residues. The CDR3 DNA is TGCGCCAGCTCTAGGGGGCTAGCGGGACCAGAGCAGTACTTC. Translated, it gives CASSRGLAGPEQYF.

The sample holds a few counts of this clonotype. The V call is TRBV12-3 or TRBV12-4, the J call TRBJ1-1; 7 nucleotides align to TRBD1. This CDR3 is built from 13 residues. The trim removed 5 bases at V and 7 bases at J, leaving 7 bases unmatched. The CDR3 region is CASSPDRANEAFF. The CDR3 DNA follows: TGTGCCAGCAGTCCCGACAGGGCCAATGAAGCTTTCTTT.

This clonotype was recorded a few times. V is TRBV4-2 and J is TRBJ2-1; tentative D call: TRBD2 (5 bases). The CDR3 sequence is 16 residues long. Trimming stripped 4 bases from V and 0 bases from J, with 13 bases between. CDR1 LGHNA and CDR2 YNFKEQ come from the germline V gene. The CDR3 DNA sequence: TGTGCCAGCAGCCGGCCAAGCGGTAGCTCCTACAATGAGCAGTTCTTC. It yields the protein CASSRPSGSSYNEQFF.

The rearrangement joins TRBV20-1 to TRBJ1-1; D is uncertain. Trimming pared 3 bases from V and 8 bases from J, leaving 10 bases between. CDR1 is DFQATT and CDR2 is SNEGSKA in the germline V gene (reference sequence). The CDR3 is made up of 11 amino acids. CDR3 residues: CSARRYQEAFF. In DNA, the CDR3 is TGCAGTGCTAGGAGGTATCAAGAAGCTTTCTTT.